The 9 T cell receptor beta chains in this list originate from one sample, sequenced in a study of blood T cell repertoires in COVID-19. The table came from immunoSEQ multiplex PCR; TCRdb's copy has only in-frame clones and leaves some out. This sample has 500,000 to 600,000 clones, with roughly nine tenths found just once. Sequencing used peripheral blood. The receptors here all came from a woman in her forties or fifties with COVID-19, enrolled during active disease.

This clone was seen once. The chain couples TRBV12-5 to TRBJ1-4; TRBD1 aligns across 9 bases. The CDR3 length is 15 residues. Trimming took 5 bases from V and 2 from J; bases not matched to a gene: 3. Germline assignment: CDR1 LGHNT and CDR2 FRNRAP. As DNA, the CDR3 is TGTGCTAGTGGTCTCGGACAGGGGACTAATGAAAAACTGTTTTTT. Amino acids: CASGLGQGTNEKLFF.

A remark on this clone: The identical CDR3 is also encoded by other nucleotide sequences in the sample. The chain joins TRBV25-1 to TRBJ1-4, with 7 bases fitting TRBD1. Trimming removed 6 bases from V and 0 bases from J; junction bases left unmatched: 1. Germline V lookup: CDR1 MGHDK, CDR2 SYGVNS. The CDR3 consists of 14 residues. CDR3 sequence (DNA): TGTGCCAGCAGAGGGACAGCAACTAATGAAAAACTGTTTTTT. The encoded protein is CASRGTATNEKLFF.

J is TRBJ2-7 and V is TRBV18; weak D call: TRBD1 (6 bases). The CDR3 covers 14 residues. Germline V lookup: CDR1 KGHSH, CDR2 LQKENI. Trimming stripped 5 bases from V and 0 bases from J, with 11 bases between. CDR3 DNA sequence: TGTGCCAGCTCAGTCGGGACAACCTCCTACGAGCAGTACTTC. It is translated as CASSVGTTSYEQYF.

V is TRBV2 and J is TRBJ2-3, with D maybe TRBD1 (5 bases). This CDR3 has 18 amino acids. The V and J ends lost 8 bases and 0 bases respectively, with 24 bases between them. Germline CDR1 reads SNHLY; CDR2 reads FYNNEI. The CDR3 reads CASALRGGQQTSTDTQYF. The CDR3 DNA reads as TGTGCCAGCGCCCTTAGGGGCGGACAACAGACTAGCACAGATACGCAGTATTTT.

The rearrangement links TRBV3-1 (or the pseudogene TRBV3-2) to TRBJ2-7; weak D call: TRBD2 (5 bases). The V and J ends lost 1 base and 0 bases respectively, with 7 bases between them. The CDR3 runs to 14 residues. Germline V CDR1 and CDR2: LGHDT, YNNKEL (reference sequence). DNA for the CDR3: TGTGCCAGCAGCCAAGGGACTCACTCCTACGAGCAGTACTTC. Protein: CASSQGTHSYEQYF.

Worth noting for this clone: The sample contains more than one DNA sequence encoding this CDR3. The rearrangement links TRBV29-1 to TRBJ1-1; D is perhaps TRBD1 (6 bases). Germline CDR1 is SQVTM and CDR2 is ANQGSEA. The CDR3 covers 12 residues. V lost 7 bases, J lost 3 bases, and 12 bases lay in between. CDR3 amino acids: CSAVQGDTEAFF. The CDR3 DNA follows: TGCAGCGCCGTACAGGGTGACACTGAAGCTTTCTTT.

About this clone: The same CDR3 also results from other DNA sequences found in this sample. This chain connects TRBV3-1 (or the pseudogene TRBV3-2) to TRBJ2-1; 7 bases fit TRBD2. The CDR3 covers 15 residues. J gave up 2 bases and V 3 bases, and 4 bases lay outside the gene matches. CDR1 LGHDT and CDR2 YNNKEL come from the germline V gene (reference sequence). The CDR3 loop is CASSQASGAYNEQFF. CDR3 in DNA: TGTGCCAGCAGCCAGGCGAGCGGGGCCTACAATGAGCAGTTCTTC.

This chain connects TRBV30 to TRBJ1-6; D remains ambiguous. The CDR3 totals 15 residues. Germline V gene sequence: CDR1 GTSNPN, CDR2 SVGIG (reference sequence). V lost 3 bases and J 5 bases, leaving 14 bases between the germline ends. CDR3 sequence (DNA): TGTGCCTGGAGAGAGTGGAGGGATCATAATTCACCCCTCCACTTT. Protein: CAWREWRDHNSPLHF.

The rearrangement links TRBV4-1 to TRBJ2-1; TRBD2 matches 9 bases. The CDR3 runs to 14 residues. V lost 4 bases to trimming and J lost 10 bases; unmatched junction nucleotides: 8. The germline CDR1 and CDR2 sequences are MGHRA and YSYEKL. CDR3 sequence (DNA): TGCGCCAGCAGCCGCGGGGGGGCCCGGGGAGAGCAGTTCTTC. This codes for CASSRGGARGEQFF.